Below, 10 T cell receptor beta chains from the same sample are listed, as sequenced in a study of T cells and Merkel cell carcinoma outcomes. Generated by immunoSEQ multiplex PCR, the TCRdb table keeps only in-frame clones and is missing some. The profile shows about 19,000 clones, 82% of them singletons. The specimen sequenced was tumor tissue from Merkel cell carcinoma. These receptors were collected from a human donor with Merkel cell carcinoma.

The rearrangement links TRBV4-1 to TRBJ2-1; D gene uncertain. V was trimmed by 8 bases and J by 7 bases, leaving 18 bases between them. The CDR3 totals 14 residues. Germline V CDR1 and CDR2: MGHRA, YSYEKL. DNA for the CDR3: TGCGCCAGCGCAGGAGTAGGTTTAGAGAATGAGCAGTTCTTC. This codes for CASAGVGLENEQFF.

This clone appeared a single time. The J gene is TRBJ1-1, the V gene TRBV2; D not resolved. V was shortened by 4 bases and J by 4 bases, with 16 bases between the two germline ends. The CDR3 is 15 amino acids. Germline assignment: CDR1 SNHLY and CDR2 FYNNEI. CDR3 loop: CASSVQTVGGTEAFF. The CDR3 nucleotides read TGTGCCAGCAGTGTACAGACGGTGGGCGGCACTGAAGCTTTCTTT.

V and J are TRBV9 and TRBJ1-1; a possible D gene is TRBD1 (5 bases). This CDR3 has 14 amino acids. The germline V gene has CDR1 SGDLS and CDR2 YYNGEE. Trimming took 4 bases from V and 0 from J, leaving 10 bases between them. CDR3 coding DNA: TGTGCCAGCAGCCCCCTGGGGGTGAACACTGAAGCTTTCTTT. Its protein is CASSPLGVNTEAFF.

This chain links TRBV5-1 with TRBJ2-5; TRBD2 agrees at 15 bases. J was trimmed by 5 bases and V by 4 bases; bases with no gene match: 9. The CDR3 runs to 17 residues. CDR1 and CDR2 from the germline V gene are SGHRS and YFSETQ. The CDR3 DNA is TGCGCCAGCAGCACCGGACTAGCGGGAGGGCGTAGGGAGACCCAGTACTTC. Residues: CASSTGLAGGRRETQYF.

The rearrangement joins TRBV9 to TRBJ2-7, with a tentative D call TRBD1 (6 bases). CDR3 length: 15 amino acids. Trimming pared 3 bases from V and 0 bases from J, leaving 13 bases between. Germline CDR1 is SGDLS and CDR2 is YYNGEE. The CDR3 loop reads CASSAPDSSSYEQYF. As DNA, the CDR3 is TGTGCCAGCAGCGCCCCGGACAGTAGCTCCTACGAGCAGTACTTC.

The chain couples TRBV5-1 to TRBJ2-3; no reliable D call. This CDR3 region has 12 residues. V was pared by 7 bases and J by 0 bases, with 6 bases between. Germline CDR1 is SGHRS and CDR2 is YFSETQ. CDR3 in DNA: TGCGCCAGCCGCGCCAGCACAGATACGCAGTATTTT. The encoded protein is CASRASTDTQYF.

This clone occurred once. The chain links TRBV4-1 to TRBJ2-5; 7 bases agree with TRBD1. The germline V gene encodes CDR1 MGHRA and CDR2 YSYEKL. V lost 4 bases to trimming and J lost 1 base; unmatched junction nucleotides: 3. This CDR3 spans 14 amino acids. The CDR3 DNA reads as TGCGCCAGCAGCCGAGGGGACAGCCAAGAGACCCAGTACTTC. As protein: CASSRGDSQETQYF.

This chain joins TRBV12-5 and TRBJ1-1, with a weak D call TRBD1 (5 bases). The CDR3 has 15 residues. Germline-derived CDR1 and CDR2 are LGHNT and FRNRAP. Trimming cost V 4 bases and J 3 bases, with 15 bases left between them. The CDR3 here is CASGSDRGVDTEAFF. The DNA for the CDR3 is TGTGCTAGTGGTTCGGACCGGGGGGTCGACACTGAAGCTTTCTTT.

The V gene is TRBV28, the J gene TRBJ1-2, with a tentative D call TRBD1 (5 bases). Per germline, CDR1 MDHEN and CDR2 SYDVKM. Trimming left V 5 bases short and J 5 bases short, with 9 bases between. This CDR3 has 12 residues. The DNA for the CDR3 is TGTGCCAGCAGTGCCCGACAGTATGGCTACACCTTC. Protein product: CASSARQYGYTF.

The chain couples TRBV19 to TRBJ1-1; D remains unclear. The ends were cut back, 6 bases at V and 3 bases at J, with 20 bases in the middle. CDR1 is LNHDA, CDR2 SQIVND, per germline (reference sequence). This CDR3 is 16 amino acids long. CDR3 amino acids: CASRHLFGQVDTEAFF. The CDR3 region has the DNA TGTGCCAGTAGACACCTTTTTGGGCAGGTTGACACTGAAGCTTTCTTT. The full variable domain, completed using reference TRBV19 and TRBJ1-1, is DGGITQSPKYLFRKEGQNVTLSCEQNLNHDAMYWYRQDPGQGLRLIYYSQIVNDFQKGDIAEGYSVSREKKESFPLTVTSAQKNPTAFYLCASRHLFGQVDTEAFFGQGTRLTVV.